What follows describes a single TCR beta chain. Its specificity is not known. The sample is drawn from a study of human CD8 memory T cell subsets. The CDR3 has 11 amino acids. Germline CDR1 and CDR2: MNHNY and SVGAGI (reference sequence). UMI-labeled 5' RACE was the method by which TCR beta libraries were made. Reanalyzing the 5' RACE reads, TCRdb keeps one entry per CDR3 protein, without DNA. This sample lists 10,000 to 11,000 distinct CDR3 sequences; its ten largest clones have 8% to 10%. Study results and caveats: Whereas effector memory cells differed, stem-like memory and precursor exhausted T cells had comparably high diversity. Greater diversity in stem-like memory than precursor exhausted T cells was suggested by Chao1 estimates.

The TSTEM subset meant CD8+ memory cells that were CCR7+, PD-1- and TIGIT-. Per subset, duplicate vials of some 140,000 sorted CD8+ T cells supplied RNA. The clonotype originates from a human donor in good health. The chain joins TRBV6-6 to TRBJ1-1. Sequencing input: CD8+ stem-like memory T cells (TSCM and TCM) sorted from PBMCs. Subset specified: stem-like memory CD8 T cells (TSTEM), CCR7+ PD-1- TIGIT-. CDR3 amino acids: CASRSVTEAFF.